These 9 T cell receptor beta chains were all obtained from the same sample, sequenced in a study of blood T cell repertoires in COVID-19. The method was immunoSEQ multiplex PCR; TCRdb's version includes in-frame clones alone and lacks a portion of them. This table has hundreds of thousands of clones, approximately 84% appearing once. Material for sequencing was peripheral blood. The source of these receptors is a woman aged 80 or older with acute or convalescent COVID-19.

For the CDR3, the DNA is TGTGCCAGCAGCCTAGGACAGGGGGCTACGAACACTGAAGCTTTCTTT. Protein product: CASSLGQGATNTEAFF. J is TRBJ1-1 and V is TRBV11-1; 11 positions agree with TRBD1. The length of the CDR3 is 16 residues. CDR1 and CDR2 from the germline V gene are SGHAT and FQDESV (reference sequence). With V trimmed by 5 bases and J by 1 base, 6 bases remained unmatched.

The chain couples TRBV6-5 to TRBJ1-4, with a possible D match to TRBD1 (5 bases). The CDR3 has 13 amino acids. Germline assignment: CDR1 MNHEY and CDR2 SVGAGI. V dropped 8 bases and J dropped 7 bases, with 14 bases sitting between them. The CDR3 DNA reads as TGTGCCAGCTACCCGACAGCGGGTGAAAAACTGTTTTTT. Amino acid sequence: CASYPTAGEKLFF.

This clone was seen once. V gene TRBV7-7 combines with J gene TRBJ1-4, with TRBD1 matching 11 bases. Germline V gives CDR1 SSHAT, CDR2 FNYEAQ (reference sequence). The V and J ends lost 5 bases and 5 bases, in that order; junction bases with no gene match: 4. CDR3 size: 15 residues. CDR3 loop: CASSKGTGGNEKLFF. The CDR3 nucleotides read TGTGCCAGCAGCAAAGGGACAGGGGGGAATGAAAAACTGTTTTTT.

The rearrangement uses TRBV18 and TRBJ2-3; a weak D match, TRBD2 (5 bases). The CDR3 is 13 residues long. The V gene lost 3 bases and the J gene lost 2 bases, with 6 bases spanning the gap. Looked up from germline, CDR1 is KGHSH and CDR2 is LQKENI. The DNA of the CDR3 is TGTGCCAGCTCACCCGGGGACACAGATACGCAGTATTTT. This encodes CASSPGDTDTQYF.

This chain connects TRBV6-5 to TRBJ1-1; no definite D call. The V end was cut by 8 bases, the J end by 0 bases, with 4 bases between. The CDR3 covers 11 residues. Germline CDR1 is MNHEY and CDR2 is SVGAGI. CDR3 residues: CASLLNTEAFF. DNA of the CDR3: TGTGCCAGCCTCCTGAACACTGAAGCTTTCTTT.

The V gene is TRBV5-1, the J gene TRBJ2-7; 7 bases line up with TRBD1. The CDR3 contains 13 residues. Looked up from germline, CDR1 is SGHRS and CDR2 is YFSETQ. The junction had 6 bases not matched to a gene; V was cut back by 3 bases and J by 6 bases. CDR3 protein: CASSSETGTEQYF. The CDR3 DNA is TGCGCCAGCAGCTCAGAGACAGGGACCGAGCAGTACTTC.

The rearrangement links TRBV19 to TRBJ1-5; the match to TRBD1 covers 10 bases. V lost 5 bases to trimming and J lost 7 bases; unmatched junction nucleotides: 5. The germline V gene encodes CDR1 LNHDA and CDR2 SQIVND (reference sequence). The CDR3 totals 14 residues. The CDR3 protein is CASSGTGVWQPQHF. The CDR3 DNA reads as TGTGCCAGTAGTGGGACAGGGGTCTGGCAGCCCCAGCATTTT.

The chain recombines TRBV6-5 with TRBJ2-7; D is undetermined. The germline V gene encodes CDR1 MNHEY and CDR2 SVGAGI. The CDR3 runs to 14 residues. V was cut by 1 base and J by 5 bases, with 12 bases left in between. The CDR3 DNA reads as TGTGCCAGCAGTTACTACCTGGATGCGGACGAGCAGTACTTC. Its protein product is CASSYYLDADEQYF.

The rearrangement links TRBV10-3 to TRBJ1-1, with a possible D match to TRBD1 (6 bases). Germline V gene data show CDR1 as ENHRY and CDR2 as SYGVKD. With 6 bases removed from V and 6 bases from J, the gap between germline ends came to 20 bases. The CDR3 runs 15 residues. This chain's CDR3 is CAISKRSGGGAEAFF. In nucleotides, the CDR3 is TGTGCCATCAGCAAGAGGTCTGGGGGCGGAGCTGAAGCTTTCTTT.